This T cell receptor (beta chain) was recovered during a study of blood T cell repertoires in COVID-19. Between the trimmed V and J ends, which lost 4 bases and 4 bases, there was a span of 4 bases. This CDR3 is built from 12 residues. Germline lookup yields CDR1 KGHDR and CDR2 SFDVKD. Original methodology: For nucleated cells, counts were estimated from reference gene primer amplification. The table came from immunoSEQ multiplex PCR; TCRdb's copy has only in-frame clones and leaves some out. The V and J calls and the clone size are those of that table, but D and trimming were determined from the DNA. The sample has some 190,000 clones, nearly 90% seen once.

The chain uses TRBV24-1 and TRBJ1-5; the D is unclear. The sample was peripheral blood. This clonotype originated in a woman aged 35 to 49 who had recovered from COVID-19. The CDR3 region has the DNA TGTGCCACCAGTGACCCTAATCAGCCCCAGCATTTT. Protein: CATSDPNQPQHF.